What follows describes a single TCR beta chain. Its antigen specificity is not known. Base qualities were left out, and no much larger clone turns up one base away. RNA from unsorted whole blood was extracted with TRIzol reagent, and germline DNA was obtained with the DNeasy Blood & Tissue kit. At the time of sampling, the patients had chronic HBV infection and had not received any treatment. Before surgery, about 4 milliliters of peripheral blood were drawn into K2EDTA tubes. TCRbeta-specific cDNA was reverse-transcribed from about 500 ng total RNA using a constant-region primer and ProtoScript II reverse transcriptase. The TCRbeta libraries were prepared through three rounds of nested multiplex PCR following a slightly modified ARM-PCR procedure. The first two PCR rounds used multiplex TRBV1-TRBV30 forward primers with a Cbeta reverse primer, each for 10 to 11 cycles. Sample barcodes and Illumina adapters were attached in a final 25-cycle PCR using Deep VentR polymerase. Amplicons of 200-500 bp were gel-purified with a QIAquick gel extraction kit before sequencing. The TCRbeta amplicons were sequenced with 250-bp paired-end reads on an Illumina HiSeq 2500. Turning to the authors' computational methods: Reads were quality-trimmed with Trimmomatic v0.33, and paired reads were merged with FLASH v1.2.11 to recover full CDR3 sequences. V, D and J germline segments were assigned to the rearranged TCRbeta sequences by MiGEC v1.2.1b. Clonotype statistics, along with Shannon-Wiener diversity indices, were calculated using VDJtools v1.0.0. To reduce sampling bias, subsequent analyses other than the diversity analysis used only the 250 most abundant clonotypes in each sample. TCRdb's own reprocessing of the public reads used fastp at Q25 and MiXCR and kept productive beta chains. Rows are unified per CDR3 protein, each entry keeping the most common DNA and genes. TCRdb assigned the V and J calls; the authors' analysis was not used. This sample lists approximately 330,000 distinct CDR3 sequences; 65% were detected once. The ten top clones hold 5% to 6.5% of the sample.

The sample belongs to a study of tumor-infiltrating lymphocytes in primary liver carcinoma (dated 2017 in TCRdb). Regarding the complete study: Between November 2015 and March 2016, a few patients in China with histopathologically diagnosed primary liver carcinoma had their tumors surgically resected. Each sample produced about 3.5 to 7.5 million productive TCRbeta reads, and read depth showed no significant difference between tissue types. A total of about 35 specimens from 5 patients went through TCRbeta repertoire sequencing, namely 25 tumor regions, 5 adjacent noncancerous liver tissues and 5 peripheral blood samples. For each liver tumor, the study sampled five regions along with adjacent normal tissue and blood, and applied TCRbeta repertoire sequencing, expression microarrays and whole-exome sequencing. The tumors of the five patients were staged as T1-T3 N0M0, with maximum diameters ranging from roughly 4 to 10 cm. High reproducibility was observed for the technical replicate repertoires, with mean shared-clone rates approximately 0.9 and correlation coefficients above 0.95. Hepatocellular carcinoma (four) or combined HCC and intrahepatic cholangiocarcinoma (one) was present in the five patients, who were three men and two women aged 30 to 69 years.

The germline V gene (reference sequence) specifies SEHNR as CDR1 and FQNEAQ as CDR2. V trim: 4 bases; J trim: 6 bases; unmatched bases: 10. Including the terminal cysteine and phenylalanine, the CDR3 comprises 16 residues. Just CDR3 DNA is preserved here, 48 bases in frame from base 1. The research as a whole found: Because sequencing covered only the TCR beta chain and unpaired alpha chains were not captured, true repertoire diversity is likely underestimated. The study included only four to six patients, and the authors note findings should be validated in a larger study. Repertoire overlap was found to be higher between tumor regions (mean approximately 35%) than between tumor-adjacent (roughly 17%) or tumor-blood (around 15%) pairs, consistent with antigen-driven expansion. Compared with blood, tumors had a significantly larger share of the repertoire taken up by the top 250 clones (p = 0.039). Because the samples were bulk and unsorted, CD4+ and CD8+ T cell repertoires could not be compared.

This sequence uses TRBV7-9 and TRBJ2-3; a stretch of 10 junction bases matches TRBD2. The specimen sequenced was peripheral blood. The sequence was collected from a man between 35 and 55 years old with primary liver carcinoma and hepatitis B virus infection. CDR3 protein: CASSSIAGGGPDTQYF. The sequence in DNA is TGTGCCAGCAGCTCCATAGCGGGAGGAGGGCCTGATACGCAGTATTTT.